This is a list of T cell receptor beta chains from one sample in a study of spatial heterogeneity in lung cancer. TCRdb independently ran MiXCR on the 5' RACE reads; one entry per CDR3 protein. The table shows thousands of distinct CDR3 sequences, with 15% occurring only once. Specimen: lung tumor tissue, collected at surgery. These receptor sequences come from a male donor with early-stage non-small cell lung cancer. Each CDR3 is given without its conserved first and last residue.

V gene	J gene	CDR3 protein
TRBV4-1	TRBJ1-1	ASSHRTENTEAF
TRBV3-1	TRBJ2-5	ASSHLAGVLETQY
TRBV13	TRBJ1-5	ASSSGPNQPQH
TRBV7-9	TRBJ2-7	ASSPGPSYEQY
TRBV7-6	TRBJ2-7	ASSNFNLEQY
TRBV7-2	TRBJ2-3	ASSSQPPAFSGGEDTQY
TRBV20-1	TRBJ2-7	SARGDRAYSYEQY
TRBV27	TRBJ2-5	ASRPGLGSQETQY
TRBV5-4	TRBJ2-3	ASSLGLAGMGDTQY
TRBV7-9	TRBJ1-1	ASSGRTGEAF
TRBV3-1	TRBJ2-7	ASGKGSGRYEQY
TRBV14	TRBJ2-1	ASSHTHSYNEQF
TRBV5-8	TRBJ1-1	ASSLVVRGLNTEAF
TRBV6-6	TRBJ2-3	ASSETGDFSTDTQY
TRBV12-3/TRBV12-4	TRBJ1-1	ASSRQSGDTEAF
TRBV20-1	TRBJ2-7	SARERLASRTYEQY
TRBV5-5	TRBJ1-3	ASSFPGTRGNTIY